This T cell receptor (beta chain) is from a study of blood T cell repertoires in COVID-19. Background on the study: The United States, Italy and Spain provided the acute and convalescent COVID-19 samples.

V was clipped by 0 bases and J by 3 bases, with 18 bases between them. From germline, CDR1 is LGHNA and CDR2 YSLEER. This CDR3 has 18 amino acids. Repertoires were generated with immunoSEQ multiplex PCR, while TCRdb's copy carries only in-frame clones and drops some. This table has fewer than 55,000 clones, 68% appearing once. The receptor was isolated from a woman aged 70 to 79 with acute or convalescent COVID-19. The V call is TRBV4-3, the J call TRBJ1-5; D is possibly TRBD1 (6 bases). Material: peripheral blood. CDR3 amino acids: CASSQDIGWGRNNQPQHF. CDR3 in DNA: TGCGCCAGCAGCCAAGATATAGGTTGGGGGCGGAACAATCAGCCCCAGCATTTT.